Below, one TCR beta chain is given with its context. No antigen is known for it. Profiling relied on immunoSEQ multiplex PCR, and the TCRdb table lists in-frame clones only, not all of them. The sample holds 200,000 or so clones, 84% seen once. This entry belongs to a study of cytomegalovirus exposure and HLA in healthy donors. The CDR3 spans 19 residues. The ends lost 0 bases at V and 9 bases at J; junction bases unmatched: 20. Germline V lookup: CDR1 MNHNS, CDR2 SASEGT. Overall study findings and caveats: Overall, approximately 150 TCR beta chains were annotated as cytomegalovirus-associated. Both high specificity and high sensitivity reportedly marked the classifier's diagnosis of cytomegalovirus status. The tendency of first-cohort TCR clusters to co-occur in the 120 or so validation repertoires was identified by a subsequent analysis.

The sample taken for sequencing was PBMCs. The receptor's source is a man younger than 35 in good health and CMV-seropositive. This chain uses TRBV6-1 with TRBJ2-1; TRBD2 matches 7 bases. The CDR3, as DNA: TGTGCCAGCAGTGAAGCTATCCCCTGGGGGGGGATCCTTCGGGGTGAGCAGTTCTTC. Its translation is CASSEAIPWGGILRGEQFF.